This T cell receptor (beta chain) is from a study of prognosis after radiotherapy for stage I lung cancer. Study-level information: Every patient with non-small cell lung cancer was judged medically inoperable. Study-wide results and limits: Post-treatment Shannon entropy following stereotactic body radiation therapy was lower among patients who developed distant metastases.

Remarks on this clonotype: Antigen: not known. A read error is possible here, since a much larger clone lies one base away.

TCR beta CDR3 amplification from genomic DNA was performed by two-round multiplex PCR. Gene-specific TRBV and TRBJ primers were used in PCR round one. TCRdb redid the calling of the multiplex PCR reads with MiXCR, one entry per CDR3 protein. This sample carries under 75,000 distinct CDR3 sequences, around 27% of them seen once, and the ten largest clones take approximately 8.3%. About 6 milliliters of peripheral blood were drawn at each of two time points. The receptor's source is a donor aged 50 or older with non-small cell lung cancer. The material was PBMCs, obtained before or after stereotactic body radiation therapy (not recorded which).

DNA for the CDR3: TGTGCCACCGGATCGTGGGGGGGCGGTATCCATGGCTACACCTTC. It yields the protein CATGSWGGGIHGYTF. The V call is TRBV5-6, the J call TRBJ1-2; tentative D call: TRBD1 (6 bases). There are 15 residues in the CDR3. V was trimmed by 9 bases and J by 6 bases, leaving 24 bases between them. From germline, CDR1 is SGHDT and CDR2 YYEEEE.